This note documents a single T cell receptor beta chain sequence. These data are taken from a study of PD-1 blockade in classical Hodgkin lymphoma. The germline CDR1 and CDR2 sequences are LNHDA and SQIVND (reference sequence). The CDR3 sequence is 12 residues long. The V and J ends lost 5 bases and 15 bases respectively, with 17 bases between them. Sequencing used immunoSEQ multiplex PCR; TCRdb keeps in-frame clones, though not all of them. The sample records about 28,000 clones, roughly 77% being singletons. Stated time point: cycle 4 day 1 (C4D1), after less than 7 weeks of nivolumab. Each patient's relapse followed autologous stem cell transplantation, and brentuximab vedotin exposure varied.

The sequences come from peripheral blood mononuclear cells (PBMCs), collected before the fourth cycle of nivolumab. The chain is built from TRBV19 and TRBJ1-5, with D perhaps matching TRBD1 (6 bases). The source of this sequence is a human donor with classical Hodgkin lymphoma. As DNA, the CDR3 is TGTGCCAGTAGTGACCAAGGACAGTTAGGGCATTTT. The encoded protein is CASSDQGQLGHF.